This T cell receptor (beta chain) emerged from a study of shared clonotypes between healthy human individuals. A few counts support this clone. The antigen is undetermined. General study results and limits: Larger richness was generally estimated for naive than memory subsets. The low donor count limited represented genetic and exposure-history diversity.

Germline V lookup: CDR1 ENHRY, CDR2 SYGVKD. This CDR3 is 13 amino acids long. J gave up 4 bases and V 8 bases, and 3 bases lay outside the gene matches. Libraries were prepared by immunoSEQ multiplex PCR; TCRdb keeps only in-frame clonotypes and omits some of them. The top ten clones hold about 0.39% of a sample with 2 million to 2.5 million clones, 85% to 95% of them seen once. This sequence joins TRBV10-3 and TRBJ1-4, with TRBD1 matching over 8 bases. Input material: naive CD4+ T cells from PBMCs. The subset was: CD45RA+ positively selected. The sequence came from a man aged 18 to 35 in good health. Some clones in this sample may be carry-over from other donors' samples. The DNA of the CDR3 is TGTGCCATCGGGACAGGTATTAATGAAAAACTGTTTTTT. Its translation: CAIGTGINEKLFF.